Included here is one T cell receptor beta chain sequence, with context. Its antigen is not known. Profiling relied on immunoSEQ multiplex PCR, and the TCRdb table lists in-frame clones only, not all of them. The sample shows some 97,000 clones, around 84% of them seen only once. Documented time point: blood 4 weeks post-SBRT, at nephrectomy. The treatment denotes: 15 Gy SBRT to primary tumor, nephrectomy 4 weeks later. Nephrectomy followed 15 Gy stereotactic body radiation by 4 weeks. After SBRT, blood was collected at 2 and 4 weeks, plus baseline. Clear cell pathology was present in this patient's renal cell carcinoma. The sample comes from a study of radiation and T cells in renal cell carcinoma. Study-wide findings and caveats: From baseline, blood top tumor clonotypes peaked at 2 weeks post-radiation.

The sequence was collected from a man aged 55-75 years with renal cell carcinoma. The sequences come from blood, collected from a patient whose treatment included radiotherapy and nephrectomy.

CDR3 residues: CASSSSGRARETQYF. The CDR3 bases are TGTGCCAGCAGCAGTAGCGGGAGGGCCCGGGAGACCCAGTACTTC. V gene TRBV11-2 combines with J gene TRBJ2-5; TRBD2 aligns across 11 bases. With V trimmed by 5 bases and J by 5 bases, 7 bases remained unmatched. The V gene's germline CDR1 is SGHAT and CDR2 FQNNGV. This CDR3 comprises 15 residues.